This TCR beta chain was retrieved from a study of T cells in Graves' hyperthyroidism and ophthalmopathy. Study-wide results and limits: The model anticipated ophthalmopathy a median around six months pre-onset. Blood also contained most expanded thyroid clonotypes above 0.001. A model of 13 V-J pairs discriminated ophthalmopathy from stable hyperthyroidism.

The CDR3 sequence is 13 residues long. Trimming removed 0 bases at V and 0 bases at J, with 5 bases between. Looked up from germline, CDR1 is DFQATT and CDR2 is SNEGSKA (reference sequence). This clonotype has at least ten counts. Its antigen is not known. Amplified TCR beta CDR3 regions derived from RNA transcripts. The HTBI set primed first-round TCR CDR3 RT-PCR. TCRdb reprocessed the multiplex PCR reads via MiXCR and lists one record per CDR3 protein. The repertoire holds about 590,000 distinct CDR3 sequences, with roughly 14% as singletons. The gene calls are TRBV20-1 and TRBJ2-5; weak D call: TRBD2 (5 bases). The receptor comes from a woman aged 25 to 45 with Graves' hyperthyroidism. The sample consisted of blood. In nucleotides, the CDR3 is TGCAGTGCTAGAGAAGCGGACCAAGAGACCCAGTACTTC. It codes for CSAREADQETQYF.